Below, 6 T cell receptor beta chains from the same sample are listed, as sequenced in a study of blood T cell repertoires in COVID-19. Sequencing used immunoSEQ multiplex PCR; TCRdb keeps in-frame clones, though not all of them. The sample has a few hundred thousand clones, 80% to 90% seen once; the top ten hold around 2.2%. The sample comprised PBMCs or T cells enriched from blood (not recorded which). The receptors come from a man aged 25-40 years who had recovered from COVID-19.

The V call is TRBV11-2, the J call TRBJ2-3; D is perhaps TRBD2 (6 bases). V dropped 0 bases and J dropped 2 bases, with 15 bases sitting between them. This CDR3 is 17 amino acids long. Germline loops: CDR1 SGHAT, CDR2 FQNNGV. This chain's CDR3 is CASSLDPGLQLTDTQYF. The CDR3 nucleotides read TGTGCCAGCAGCTTAGACCCGGGACTTCAACTCACAGATACGCAGTATTTT.

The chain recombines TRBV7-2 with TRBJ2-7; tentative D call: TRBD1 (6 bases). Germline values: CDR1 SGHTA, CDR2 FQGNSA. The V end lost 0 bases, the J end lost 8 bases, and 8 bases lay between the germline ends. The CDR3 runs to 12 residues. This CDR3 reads CASSLATGQQYF. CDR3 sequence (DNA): TGTGCCAGCAGCTTAGCGACAGGCCAGCAGTACTTC.

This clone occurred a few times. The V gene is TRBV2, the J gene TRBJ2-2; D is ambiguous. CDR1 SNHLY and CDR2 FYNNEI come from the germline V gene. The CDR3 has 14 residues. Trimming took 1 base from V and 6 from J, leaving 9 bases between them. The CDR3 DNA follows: TGTGCCAGCAGTGAAGTGACTCGGGCCGGGGAGCTGTTTTTT. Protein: CASSEVTRAGELFF.

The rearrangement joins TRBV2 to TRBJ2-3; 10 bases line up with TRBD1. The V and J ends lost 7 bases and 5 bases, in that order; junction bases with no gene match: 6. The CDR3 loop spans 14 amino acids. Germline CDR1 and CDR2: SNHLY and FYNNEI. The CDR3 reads CASKATGGRDTQYF. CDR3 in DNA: TGTGCCAGCAAGGCGACAGGGGGCCGAGATACGCAGTATTTT. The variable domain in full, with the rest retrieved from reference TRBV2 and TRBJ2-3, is EPEVTQTPSHQVTQMGQEVILRCVPISNHLYFYWYRQILGQKVEFLVSFYNNEISEKSEIFDDQFSVERPDGSNFTLKIRSTKLEDSAMYFCASKATGGRDTQYFGPGTRLTVL.

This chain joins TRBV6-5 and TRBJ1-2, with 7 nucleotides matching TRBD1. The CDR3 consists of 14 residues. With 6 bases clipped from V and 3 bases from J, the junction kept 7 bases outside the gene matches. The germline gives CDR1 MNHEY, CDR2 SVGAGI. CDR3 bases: TGTGCCAGCAGATTGACAGGGTCAGACTATGGCTACACCTTC. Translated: CASRLTGSDYGYTF.

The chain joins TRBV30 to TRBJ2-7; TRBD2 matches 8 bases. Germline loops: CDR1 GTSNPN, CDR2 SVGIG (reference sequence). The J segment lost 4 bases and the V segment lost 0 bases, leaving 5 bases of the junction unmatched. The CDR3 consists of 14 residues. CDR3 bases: TGTGCCTGGAGTGTACAGGGACTAGTGTACGAGCAGTACTTC. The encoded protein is CAWSVQGLVYEQYF.